This T cell receptor (beta chain) was sequenced in a study of cytomegalovirus exposure and HLA in healthy donors (dated by TCRdb to 2016 to 2017). Broadly, across the study: According to an earlier analysis of several hundred of the donors, about 179 million T cells yielded over 100 million unique TCR beta sequences and approximately 300 Gb of sequence data. An early release that covered 500 to 800 HLA-typed donors contained approximately 290 gigabases of sequencing data and 75 million to 100 million unique TCR sequences. Among the roughly 400 genotyped donors, around 79% belonged to the genetic ancestry cluster associated with self-reported Caucasian donors. The aim of the study was to test whether cataloging public T cell receptors could identify signatures of past pathogen exposure. The study used immunosequencing to profile the T cell repertoires of approximately 650 subjects and linked those repertoires to cytomegalovirus serostatus. In addition to the first cohort of roughly 670 subjects, a separate validation cohort of 120 different subjects was used. High-throughput TCR immunosequencing, statistical association of individual TCRs with disease status, and machine learning were combined to predict cytomegalovirus infection status. In a later analysis, previously published TCR beta repertoires from fewer than 750 donors were re-analyzed and high-resolution HLA genotyping was added so that TCR occurrence patterns could be studied. Rather than drawing on any new phenotypic data, the later analysis identified candidate immune exposures from TCR beta sequences and the way those sequences occurred across donors. An earlier analysis of 500 to 650 of the donors applied high-throughput TCR beta sequencing to assess whether each TCR beta V gene segment acted as functional or pseudogenic. Donor age, sex, ethnicity and CMV serostatus were compiled together with the repertoire data. Genome-wide SNP genotypes for about three fifths of the roughly 670 donors were used in a later genetic analysis, which treated that subset as a discovery cohort. Every discovery cohort repertoire had been produced on one sequencing platform. Both class I and class II loci were covered by HLA typing, at four-digit resolution. The number of donors typed differed by locus, with roughly 620-630 for A, B, C, DRB1 and DQB1, around 500 for DQA1, approximately 570 for DPA1, and some 440 for DPB1. About 5 DR-DQ haplotypes were handled as single units for association and clustering, since linkage in the cohort was strong. On average, around 240,000 unique TCR beta nucleotide sequences were sequenced per donor among some 430 genotyped donors of the cohort, with roughly 18% of those sequences being non-productive.

The cohort was made up of roughly 670 healthy bone marrow donors. At the time of sampling, all cohort members were nominally healthy, though unrecorded immune exposures were likely present. The donor tested CMV seronegative, placing the donor among the 350 to 400 seronegative members of the cohort. Each donor provided a peripheral blood sample, and peripheral blood mononuclear cells were used for TCR beta sequencing. The Qiagen DNeasy Blood Extraction Kit was used to extract genomic DNA from the blood cell samples. On this clone: Its antigen is not yet known. No quality values exist for individual bases; no much larger clone is one base distant.

The study at large found these results: Cytomegalovirus status was reported to be diagnosed by the classifier with high specificity and sensitivity in both the original and validation cohorts. A later analysis associated about 16,000 TCR beta sequences with specific HLA alleles at a false discovery rate of 0.05. According to a later analysis, TCR association rates differed among HLA loci, with DRB1 alleles showing the most associated TCRs and HLA-C alleles showing the fewest. According to the authors, the approach could potentially be generalized to other disease states and immunological phenotypes. Roughly uniform sequencing depth across donors was assumed in presence/absence analyses, although this assumption may not hold. A later genetic analysis reported fewer N-insertions in productive TCRs among donors in an Asian-associated ancestry cluster than the approximately 670-donor mean. Correlated functional status among segregating V segments might reflect linkage disequilibrium, but an unknown experimental factor could not be ruled out. Compared with equally common non-associated chains, HLA-associated TCR beta chains in a later analysis were more clonally expanded and had lower generation probabilities. A few of the identified cytomegalovirus-associated TCR beta chains were confirmed in vitro to be specific for cytomegalovirus antigens. A cluster of highly shared sequence variants was judged likely to be a technical artifact of the sequencing pipeline. An earlier analysis of approximately 600 of the donors showed that most TCR beta V segments appeared in productive rearrangements either about 87% or about 30% of the time, which broadly matched IMGT annotations. A further reported finding was that TCR beta sequences accurately predicted the HLA-A and HLA-B alleles for most subjects in the first cohort. Assigning TCR associations to individual alleles was difficult when HLA alleles, especially DR and DQ, strongly co-occurred. In the study, 164 TCR beta chains were listed as associated with cytomegalovirus. Because counts were too low, seventeen rarely observed V segments, including chromosome 9 orphons, were left out of the earlier analysis of about 620 of the donors. Several of the top co-occurrence clusters appeared to be linked to parvovirus B19, influenza, CMV and Epstein-Barr virus, according to a later analysis. Because some donors lacked HLA typing at each locus, the association tests relied only on the typed subset. While some public TCRs were present in many individuals, most TCR sequences turned up only very rarely across donors. An association between a missense DCLRE1C variant and V-gene and J-gene trimming of TCR beta chains was found in a later genetic analysis and replicated in an independent cohort. Only TCR beta chains were sequenced in this cohort, and the absence of alpha or paired-chain data limited detectable features. In a later analysis, most CMV-associated TCR beta chains were found to appear HLA-restricted, with HLA associations seemingly driven largely by CMV exposure. For the cohort, immune exposure information was limited to CMV serostatus.

The library was made by the immunoSEQ multiplex PCR assay. A mixture of 60 forward primers for TCR Vbeta segments and 13 reverse primers for TCR Jbeta segments was used in the multiplex PCR. The CDR3 region of rearranged TCR beta genes was amplified from genomic DNA with a multiplex PCR assay. The Illumina HiSeq System was used to sequence the amplified TCR beta libraries as 87-base-pair reads. The published analysis was carried out like this. In a later analysis, tens of millions of unique TCR beta chains were counted across the 500 to 700 repertoires, and roughly 9.9 million of these chains were shared by at least two donors. To remove PCR and sequencing errors, raw reads were error-corrected and collapsed into unique sequences using a nearest-neighbor algorithm that merged closely related sequences. Alignment of CDR3 sequences to IMGT reference sequences was used to assign V, D and J gene segments. For a sequence to be retained, a match of at least six nucleotides to both a V gene segment and a J gene segment was required. A rearrangement counted as productive if the CDR3 had no stop codons and remained in frame with V and J, and every other rearrangement counted as non-productive. Following IMGT convention, CDR3 was defined as the stretch from the second conserved V-encoded cysteine to the conserved J-encoded phenylalanine. In an earlier analysis of more than 550 of the donors, sequences lacking an unambiguous match to a single V gene segment were excluded. In an earlier analysis of 587 of the donors, V segments were called functional above 56.7% productive rearrangements and were called segregating when the between-donor standard deviation exceeded 5%. To diagnose cytomegalovirus status from the catalog of TCR beta chain sequences, a statistical classification framework was built. V and J gene assignment, in a later analysis, came from comparing TCR nucleotide sequences with IMGT/GENE-DB human TR gene sequences. The TCRdist pipeline was used in a later analysis to assign CDR3 sequences and most-parsimonious VDJ recombination scenarios. In a later analysis, each TCR beta chain was defined by its CDR3 amino acid sequence together with its V-gene family, and reads without a unique V-gene family were excluded. A later analysis removed 600 or so highly shared, low-generation-probability nucleotide sequences to deal with suspected cross-contamination and a sequencing artifact. In a later analysis, a clonal expansion index for each public chain was calculated from normalized within-repertoire ranks of inferred template counts. In a later analysis, generation probabilities were computed with a VDJ recombination model fitted to out-of-frame rearrangements, and the resulting probabilities were checked against IGoR. Hypergeometric tests were used in a later analysis to score TCR-TCR, TCR-HLA and TCR-CMV co-occurrence, with a repertoire-size bias correction applied to the TCR pairs. In a later analysis, false discovery rates were estimated by permuting HLA or CMV assignments 20 times. In a later analysis, co-occurring TCRs were grouped with DBSCAN, and TCRdist sequence similarity was added when clustering was performed within HLA-allele-positive subsets. Repertoires with fewer than 30,000 or more than 120,000 public chains were left out of co-occurrence clustering, as were five repertoires with anomalous nucleotide sharing. TCRdb provides this immuneACCESS table in a form limited to in-frame rearrangements. Some clones are lacking; in checked studies, under half of them reflect an unresolved V gene, and why the rest are absent is not known. Clone size and the V and J calls come from that table; the DNA yielded D and trimming. The sample table records around 160,000 clones; around 75% of these occur just once. The top ten hold 1.5% to 2% of the sample.

This TCR was recovered from a young woman in good health and CMV-seronegative. Material for sequencing was PBMCs.

The DNA sequence follows: TGCGCCAGCAGCCGTATTAGCTCCTACGAGCAGTACTTC. Its amino acids are CASSRISSYEQYF. The rearrangement joined TRBV4-1 to TRBJ2-7; the D segment cannot be called with confidence. The trim is 4 bases for V and 0 bases for J, with a gap of 7 bases between the germline ends. Taken from the germline V gene, the CDR1 and CDR2 loops are MGHRA and YSYEKL. The CDR3, cysteine through phenylalanine, is 13 amino acids long. The retained sequence is limited to the CDR3, 39 bases, with the frame set at the first base.